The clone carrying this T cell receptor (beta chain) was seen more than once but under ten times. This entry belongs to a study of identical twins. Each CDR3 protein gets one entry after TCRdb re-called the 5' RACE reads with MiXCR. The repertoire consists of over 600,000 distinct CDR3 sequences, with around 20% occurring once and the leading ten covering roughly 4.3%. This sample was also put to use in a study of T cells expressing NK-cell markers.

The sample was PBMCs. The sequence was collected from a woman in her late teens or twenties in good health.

The CDR3 nucleotides are TGTGCCATCAGTGAGCGGCGGGGGGCCGTCTACAATGAGCAGTTCTTC. Protein: CAISERRGAVYNEQFF. The chain links TRBV10-3 to TRBJ2-1, with 8 nucleotides matching TRBD2. The V and J ends lost 2 bases and 3 bases, in that order; junction bases with no gene match: 6. Germline CDR1 and CDR2: ENHRY and SYGVKD. CDR3 length: 16 residues.